These T cell receptor beta chains were read from a single sample in a study of PD-1 blockade in classical Hodgkin lymphoma. Libraries were prepared by immunoSEQ multiplex PCR; TCRdb keeps only in-frame clonotypes and omits some of them. The sample holds 20,000 to 25,000 clones, over 60% seen once. The sequencing here drew on peripheral blood mononuclear cells (PBMCs), taken before the second cycle of nivolumab. The source of these receptors is a human donor with classical Hodgkin lymphoma. Each CDR3 is given with its conserved first and last residue. A D gene is named only where the DNA matches it firmly. Only part of the rows carry a size: once, few, many, or a class if the clone is expanded.

v_call	d_call	clone_size	j_call	cdr3_aa	cdr3_nt
TRBV19	-	medium-sized	TRBJ2-5	CASSTTSSGKTQYF	TGTGCCAGTAGTACCACTAGCTCCGGAAAGACCCAGTACTTC
TRBV5-1	-	-	TRBJ2-1	CASSLEPYNEQFF	TGCGCCAGCAGCTTGGAACCGTACAATGAGCAGTTCTTC
TRBV19	TRBD1	-	TRBJ1-1	CASSGRTGGPTEAFF	TGTGCCAGTAGTGGAAGGACAGGGGGCCCCACTGAAGCTTTCTTT
TRBV30	-	few	TRBJ2-3	CAWGAGDTQYF	TGTGCCTGGGGGGCCGGCGATACGCAGTATTTT
TRBV5-1	-	large	TRBJ1-2	CASSASLEQDYYYGYTF	TGCGCCAGCAGCGCCAGCCTCGAACAGGATTACTACTATGGCTACACCTTC
TRBV4-1	TRBD1	-	TRBJ2-1	CASSQRQGFSYNEQFF	TGCGCCAGCAGCCAAAGACAGGGTTTTTCCTACAATGAGCAGTTCTTC
TRBV6-1	TRBD1	-	TRBJ2-7	CASTDRGRGVYEQYF	TGTGCCAGCACGGACAGGGGGCGCGGGGTCTACGAGCAGTACTTC
TRBV6-1	TRBD2	few	TRBJ2-7	CASSATSGPSYEQYF	TGTGCCAGCAGTGCAACTAGCGGACCCTCCTACGAGCAGTACTTC
TRBV20-1	-	once	TRBJ2-3	CSARITDTQYF	TGCAGCGCCCGTATTACAGATACGCAGTATTTT
TRBV6-1	TRBD1	-	TRBJ1-2	CASRPTGGGGYTF	TGTGCCAGCAGACCAACAGGGGGGGGTGGCTACACCTTC
TRBV10-2	-	once	TRBJ2-5	CASKRSETQYF	TGCGCCAGCAAGAGGAGTGAGACCCAGTACTTC
TRBV2	TRBD1	-	TRBJ1-5	CASSGTGFRQPQHF	TGTGCCAGCAGTGGGACAGGGTTCAGGCAGCCCCAGCATTTT
TRBV5-1	-	once	TRBJ1-1	CASSPGGMNTEAFF	TGCGCCAGCAGCCCCGGAGGGATGAACACTGAAGCTTTCTTT
TRBV27	-	-	TRBJ2-2	CASSRVGGELFF	TGTGCCAGCAGTAGAGTGGGGGGGGAGCTGTTTTTT
TRBV19	-	-	TRBJ1-3	CASTSGPGNTIYF	TGTGCCAGTACCTCGGGCCCTGGAAACACCATATATTTT
TRBV4-1	-	few	TRBJ2-5	CASSQGQWETQYF	TGCGCCAGCAGCCAGGGGCAATGGGAGACCCAGTACTTC
TRBV19	-	-	TRBJ2-2	CAISVTVHTGELFF	TGTGCCATCTCTGTAACAGTACACACCGGGGAGCTGTTTTTT
TRBV20-1	-	-	TRBJ2-7	CSAHNSYEQYF	TGCAGTGCGCATAACAGCTACGAGCAGTACTTC
TRBV19	TRBD1	-	TRBJ2-3	CASADRATDTQYF	TGTGCCAGTGCGGACAGGGCCACAGATACGCAGTATTTT
TRBV28	-	-	TRBJ1-2	CASSQTSTGLDYGYTF	TGTGCCAGCAGTCAAACCTCCACAGGGTTAGACTATGGCTACACCTTC
TRBV7-9	TRBD1	-	TRBJ1-1	CASSRRTGPTEAFF	TGTGCCAGCAGCCGGAGGACAGGGCCCACTGAAGCTTTCTTT
TRBV10-1	-	-	TRBJ2-2	CASSVGPWLARTGELFF	TGCGCCAGCAGCGTTGGGCCCTGGCTAGCTAGGACCGGGGAGCTGTTTTTT
TRBV18	TRBD1	-	TRBJ1-5	CASSLGQGDQPQHF	TGTGCCAGCTCCCTGGGACAGGGGGATCAGCCCCAGCATTTT
TRBV4-2	TRBD2	-	TRBJ2-7	CASSQRGEYEQYF	TGTGCCAGCAGCCAGCGGGGGGAGTACGAGCAGTACTTC
TRBV4-1	TRBD1	-	TRBJ1-4	CASSRRQGLFEKLFF	TGCGCCAGCAGCCGGCGACAGGGGCTTTTTGAAAAACTGTTTTTT
TRBV18	-	-	TRBJ1-1	CASSQPNTEAFF	TGTGCCAGCTCCCAGCCGAACACTGAAGCTTTCTTT
TRBV30	-	-	TRBJ2-1	CALTTGLNEQFF	TGTGCCTTAACAACAGGGCTCAATGAGCAGTTCTTC
TRBV6-1	-	few	TRBJ1-6	CASRRDPVTYSPLHF	TGTGCCAGCAGGAGAGACCCGGTCACCTATTCACCCCTCCACTTT
TRBV29-1	TRBD1	-	TRBJ2-5	CSVGTAPQETQYF	TGCAGCGTGGGGACAGCTCCCCAAGAGACCCAGTACTTC
TRBV7-9	-	-	TRBJ2-7	CASTKQGHYEQYF	TGTGCCAGCACCAAACAGGGACACTACGAGCAGTACTTC
TRBV7-9	-	-	TRBJ2-7	CASSFRRDEQYF	TGTGCCAGCAGCTTCCGCCGGGACGAGCAGTACTTC
TRBV19	-	-	TRBJ2-1	CASREKGWNEQFF	TGTGCCAGTAGGGAAAAAGGATGGAATGAGCAGTTCTTC
TRBV6-5	TRBD1	-	TRBJ1-1	CASSRPGQGFTEAFF	TGTGCCAGCAGTCGCCCGGGACAGGGGTTCACTGAAGCTTTCTTT
TRBV7-6	-	-	TRBJ2-3	CASSRLWGPDTQYF	TGTGCCAGCAGCCGACTTTGGGGCCCAGATACGCAGTATTTT
TRBV19	TRBD1	-	TRBJ2-6	CASSIGGGQGRSGANVLTF	TGTGCCAGTAGTATAGGGGGAGGACAGGGTCGCTCTGGGGCCAACGTCCTGACTTTC
TRBV7-9	TRBD2	-	TRBJ2-7	CASIRTSGPYEQYF	TGTGCCAGCATCAGGACTAGCGGACCCTACGAGCAGTACTTC
TRBV11-3	-	-	TRBJ2-7	CASSLDGSGAYEQYF	TGTGCCAGCAGCTTAGATGGTTCAGGGGCCTACGAGCAGTACTTC
TRBV28	-	-	TRBJ1-1	CASGRMNTEAFF	TGTGCCAGCGGACGGATGAACACTGAAGCTTTCTTT
TRBV6-1	-	few	TRBJ2-5	CASSLAETQYF	TGTGCCAGCAGTCTGGCGGAGACCCAGTACTTC
TRBV5-5	TRBD2	-	TRBJ2-5	CASSFRGRAEETQYF	TGTGCCAGCAGCTTCCGCGGGAGGGCCGAAGAGACCCAGTACTTC
TRBV2	-	-	TRBJ2-2	CASSEVKNTGELFF	TGTGCCAGCAGTGAAGTCAAGAACACCGGGGAGCTGTTTTTT
TRBV27	TRBD2	once	TRBJ2-1	CASRTGTRTFF	TGTGCCAGCAGAACCGGGACTAGGACGTTCTTC
TRBV6-1	TRBD2	-	TRBJ2-7	CASSASGRAPEQYF	TGTGCCAGCAGTGCGAGCGGGAGGGCCCCCGAGCAGTACTTC
TRBV14	TRBD1	-	TRBJ1-1	CASSQRTGGKNTEAFF	TGTGCCAGCAGCCAGCGGACAGGGGGCAAGAACACTGAAGCTTTCTTT
TRBV30	TRBD2	-	TRBJ2-3	CAWRETSGRALDTQYF	TGTGCCTGGAGAGAGACTAGCGGGAGGGCCCTAGATACGCAGTATTTT
TRBV11-3	-	-	TRBJ2-3	CASSHPGVDTQYF	TGTGCCAGCAGCCACCCAGGGGTAGATACGCAGTATTTT
TRBV6-1	TRBD2	-	TRBJ2-1	CASRASGRYNEQFF	TGTGCCAGCAGAGCTAGCGGGAGATACAATGAGCAGTTCTTC
TRBV19	-	-	TRBJ1-5	CASSIKGMSNQPQHF	TGTGCCAGTAGTATCAAGGGGATGAGCAATCAGCCCCAGCATTTT
TRBV18	-	-	TRBJ2-3	CASSSGRQGTQYF	TGTGCCAGCTCGTCGGGACGCCAAGGTACGCAGTATTTT
TRBV5-1	TRBD1	-	TRBJ2-7	CASSLGGTGIYEQYF	TGCGCCAGCAGCTTGGGCGGGACAGGGATATACGAGCAGTACTTC
TRBV28	TRBD2	-	TRBJ2-1	CASRPGLAGNNEQFF	TGTGCCAGCAGGCCTGGACTAGCGGGCAACAATGAGCAGTTCTTC
TRBV19	-	-	TRBJ2-1	CASSTWGPSDNEQFF	TGTGCCAGTAGTACCTGGGGACCATCTGACAATGAGCAGTTCTTC
TRBV28	TRBD2	-	TRBJ2-5	CASSGREGRETQYF	TGTGCCAGCAGTGGGCGGGAGGGCCGAGAGACCCAGTACTTC
TRBV9	-	-	TRBJ1-5	CASSVADSNQPQHF	TGTGCCAGCAGCGTAGCGGACAGCAATCAGCCCCAGCATTTT
TRBV6-6	-	few	TRBJ2-3	CASSYSGGTDTQYF	TGTGCCAGCAGTTACTCGGGGGGCACAGATACGCAGTATTTT
TRBV28	TRBD1	-	TRBJ1-2	CATQEDRPTGYTF	TGTGCCACCCAGGAGGACAGGCCGACGGGCTACACCTTC
TRBV6-6	-	once	TRBJ2-7	CASSRTVLSSYEQYF	TGTGCCAGCAGCCGCACAGTGTTGAGCTCCTACGAGCAGTACTTC